The present T cell receptor beta chain was sequenced within a study of cytomegalovirus exposure and HLA in healthy donors. General observations from the study: Confirmation was obtained in vitro that a few CMV-associated chains are specific for CMV antigens.

Primers included in the PCR were 60 Vbeta and 13 Jbeta primers. Repertoires were generated with immunoSEQ multiplex PCR, while TCRdb's copy carries only in-frame clones and drops some. Among nearly 300,000 clones, roughly 85% were seen once, and the ten largest hold roughly 4%. V lost 6 bases and J lost 3; bases outside the gene matches: 8. Germline assignment: CDR1 MNHEY and CDR2 SMNVEV (reference sequence). The length of the CDR3 is 14 residues. As regards this clone: The antigen is not known.

The specimen was PBMCs. J is TRBJ2-7 and V is TRBV27, with 7 positions matching TRBD1. This sequence was found in a middle-aged man in good health and CMV-seropositive. CDR3 amino acids: CASRYTGANYEQYF. The CDR3 coding sequence is TGTGCCAGCAGATATACAGGGGCCAACTACGAGCAGTACTTC.